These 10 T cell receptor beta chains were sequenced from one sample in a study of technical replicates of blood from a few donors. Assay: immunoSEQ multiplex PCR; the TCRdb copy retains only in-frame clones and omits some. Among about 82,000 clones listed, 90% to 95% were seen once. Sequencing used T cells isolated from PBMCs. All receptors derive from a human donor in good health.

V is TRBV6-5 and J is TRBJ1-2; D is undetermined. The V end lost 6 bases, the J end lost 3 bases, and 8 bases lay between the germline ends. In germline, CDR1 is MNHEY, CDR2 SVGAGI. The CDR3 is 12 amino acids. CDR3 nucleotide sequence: TGTGCCAGCAGCAACACACACTATGGCTACACCTTC. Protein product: CASSNTHYGYTF.

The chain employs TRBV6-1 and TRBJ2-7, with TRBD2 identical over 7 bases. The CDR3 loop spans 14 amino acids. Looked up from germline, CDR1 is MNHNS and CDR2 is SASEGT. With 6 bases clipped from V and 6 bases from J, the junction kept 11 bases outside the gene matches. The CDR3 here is CASRTGTNSVEQYF. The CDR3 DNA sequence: TGTGCCAGCAGAACCGGGACTAACTCCGTCGAGCAGTACTTC.

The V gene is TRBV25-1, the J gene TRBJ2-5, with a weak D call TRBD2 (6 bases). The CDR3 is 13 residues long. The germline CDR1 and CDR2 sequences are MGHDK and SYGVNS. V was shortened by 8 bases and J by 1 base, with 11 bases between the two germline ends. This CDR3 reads CASAVTSQETQYF. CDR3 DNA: TGTGCCAGCGCCGTGACTAGCCAAGAGACCCAGTACTTC.

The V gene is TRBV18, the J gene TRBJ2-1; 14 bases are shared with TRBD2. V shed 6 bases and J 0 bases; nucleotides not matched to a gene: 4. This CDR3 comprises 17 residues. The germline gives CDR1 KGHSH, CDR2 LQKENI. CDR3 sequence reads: CASSRTSGRTSYNEQFF. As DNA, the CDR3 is TGTGCCAGCTCTCGGACTAGCGGGAGGACCTCCTACAATGAGCAGTTCTTC. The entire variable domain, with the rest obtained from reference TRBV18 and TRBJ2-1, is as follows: NAGVMQNPRHLVRRRGQEARLRCSPMKGHSHVYWYRQLPEEGLKFMVYLQKENIIDESGMPKERFSAEFPKEGPSILRIQQVVRGDSAAYFCASSRTSGRTSYNEQFFGPGTRLTVL.

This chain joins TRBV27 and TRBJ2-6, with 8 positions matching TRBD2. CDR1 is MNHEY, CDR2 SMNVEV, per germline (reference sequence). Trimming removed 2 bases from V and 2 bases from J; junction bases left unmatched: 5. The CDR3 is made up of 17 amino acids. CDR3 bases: TGTGCCAGCAGTTTAACGAGCGGGAGCCCTGGGGCCAACGTCCTGACTTTC. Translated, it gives CASSLTSGSPGANVLTF.

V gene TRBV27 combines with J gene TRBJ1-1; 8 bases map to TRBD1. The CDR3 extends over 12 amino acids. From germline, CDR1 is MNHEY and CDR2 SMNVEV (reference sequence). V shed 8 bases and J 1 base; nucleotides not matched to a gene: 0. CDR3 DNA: TGTGCCAGCGGACAGGGGAACACTGAAGCTTTCTTT. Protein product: CASGQGNTEAFF.

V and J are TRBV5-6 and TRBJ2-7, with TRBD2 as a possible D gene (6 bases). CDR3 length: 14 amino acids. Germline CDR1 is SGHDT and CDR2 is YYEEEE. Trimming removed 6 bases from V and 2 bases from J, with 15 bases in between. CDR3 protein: CASKPSGVAYEQYF. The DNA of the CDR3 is TGTGCCAGCAAACCGTCGGGAGTCGCCTACGAGCAGTACTTC.

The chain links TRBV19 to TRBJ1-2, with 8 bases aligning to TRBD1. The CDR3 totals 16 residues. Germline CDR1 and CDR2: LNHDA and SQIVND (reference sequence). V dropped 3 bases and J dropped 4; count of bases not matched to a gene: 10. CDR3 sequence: CASSIGDRYPFYGYTF. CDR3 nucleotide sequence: TGTGCCAGTAGTATCGGGGACAGGTACCCATTCTATGGCTACACCTTC.

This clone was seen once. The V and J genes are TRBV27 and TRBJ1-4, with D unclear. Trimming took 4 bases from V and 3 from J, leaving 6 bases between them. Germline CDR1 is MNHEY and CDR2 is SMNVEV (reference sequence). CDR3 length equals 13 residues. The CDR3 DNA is TGTGCCAGCAGTTCGCGGTCTAATGAAAAACTGTTTTTT. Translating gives CASSSRSNEKLFF.

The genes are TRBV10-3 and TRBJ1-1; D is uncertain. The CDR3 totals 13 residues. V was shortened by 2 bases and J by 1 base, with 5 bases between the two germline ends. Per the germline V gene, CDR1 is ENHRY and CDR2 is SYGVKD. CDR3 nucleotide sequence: TGTGCCATCAGTGAGAACAGGAACACTGAAGCTTTCTTT. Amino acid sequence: CAISENRNTEAFF.